These T cell receptor beta chains were read from a single sample in a study of blood T cell repertoires in COVID-19. The data were produced by immunoSEQ multiplex PCR, yet TCRdb's version contains in-frame clones alone and is incomplete. The sample has more than 200,000 clones; approximately 90% are singletons. Sequencing was carried out using peripheral blood. Receptor source: a man between 45 and 60 years old with acute or convalescent COVID-19. The CDR3 runs from the conserved cysteine through the conserved F or W. Each record gives: clone size, V gene, J gene, CDR3 protein. The size of a clone is reported for some rows only, either as once, few or many, or as a class for expanded clones.

abundance: .
v_gene: TRBV5-1
j_gene: TRBJ2-1
CDR3aa: CASTLPWPYNEQFF

abundance: few
v_gene: TRBV12-3/TRBV12-4
j_gene: TRBJ1-1
CDR3aa: CASRTEWNTEAFF

abundance: .
v_gene: TRBV18
j_gene: TRBJ2-5
CDR3aa: CASSPALAEETQYF

abundance: .
v_gene: TRBV11-2
j_gene: TRBJ2-1
CDR3aa: CASSLASGNEQFF

abundance: .
v_gene: TRBV5-6
j_gene: TRBJ2-7
CDR3aa: CASSLAQGRLDEQYF

abundance: .
v_gene: TRBV7-2
j_gene: TRBJ1-2
CDR3aa: CASSLDRVHGYTF

abundance: .
v_gene: TRBV7-9
j_gene: TRBJ1-2
CDR3aa: CASSLDRVTGYTF

abundance: .
v_gene: TRBV6-5
j_gene: TRBJ1-5
CDR3aa: CASRQGSQPQHF

abundance: .
v_gene: TRBV5-5
j_gene: TRBJ1-2
CDR3aa: CASSSEGAWIYGYTF

abundance: .
v_gene: TRBV6-5
j_gene: TRBJ2-3
CDR3aa: CASRHESRGDTQYF

abundance: once
v_gene: TRBV4-1
j_gene: TRBJ1-5
CDR3aa: CASSQDGGNQPQHF

abundance: few
v_gene: TRBV19
j_gene: TRBJ1-4
CDR3aa: CASSHQGGTNEKLFF

abundance: .
v_gene: TRBV27
j_gene: TRBJ1-2
CDR3aa: CASSPWGDAYGYTF

abundance: few
v_gene: TRBV27
j_gene: TRBJ2-5
CDR3aa: CASSFLFQETQYF

abundance: .
v_gene: TRBV10-3
j_gene: TRBJ2-3
CDR3aa: CAISDGGSTDTQYF

abundance: .
v_gene: TRBV10-2
j_gene: TRBJ1-1
CDR3aa: CASRGTGGPTFF

abundance: .
v_gene: TRBV2
j_gene: TRBJ1-5
CDR3aa: CASRSDRGDSNQPQHF